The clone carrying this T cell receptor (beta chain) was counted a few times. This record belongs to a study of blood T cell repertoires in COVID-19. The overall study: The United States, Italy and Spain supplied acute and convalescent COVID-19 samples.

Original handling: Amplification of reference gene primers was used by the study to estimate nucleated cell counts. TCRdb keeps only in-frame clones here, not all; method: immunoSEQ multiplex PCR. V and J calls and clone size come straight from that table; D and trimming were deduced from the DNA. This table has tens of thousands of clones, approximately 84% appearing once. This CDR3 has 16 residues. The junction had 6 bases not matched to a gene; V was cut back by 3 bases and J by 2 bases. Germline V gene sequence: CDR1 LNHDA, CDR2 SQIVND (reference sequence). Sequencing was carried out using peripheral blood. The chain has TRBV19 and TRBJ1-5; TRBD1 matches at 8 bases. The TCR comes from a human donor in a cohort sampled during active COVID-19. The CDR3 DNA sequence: TGTGCCAGTAGTATGACGGACAGGGAGGGCAATCAGCCCCAGCATTTT. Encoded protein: CASSMTDREGNQPQHF.